These 25 T cell receptor beta chains originate from one sample sequenced in a study of cytomegalovirus exposure and HLA in healthy donors. PCR amplification relied on 60 Vbeta primers (plus 13 Jbeta primers). TCRdb's copy holds only in-frame clones and misses some; the assay was immunoSEQ multiplex PCR. The data contain around 150,000 clones, over 75% of them singletons. Sequencing was carried out using PBMCs. The receptor source for this set is a human donor in good health.

This clone was counted only a few times. The V gene is TRBV19, the J gene TRBJ1-1; 7 nucleotides line up with TRBD1. CDR1 and CDR2 from the germline V gene are LNHDA and SQIVND (reference sequence). CDR3 size: 18 residues. V was pared by 4 bases and J by 2 bases, with 16 bases of the junction left unmatched. The CDR3 reads CASSNYKFRTGVNTEAFF. Here the CDR3 DNA reads TGTGCCAGTAGTAACTACAAATTCCGGACAGGAGTTAACACTGAAGCTTTCTTT.

This clone was observed a single time. The chain is built from TRBV6-6 and TRBJ2-1; 9 nucleotides match TRBD1. Germline lookup yields CDR1 MNHNY and CDR2 SVGAGI (reference sequence). V lost 6 bases, J lost 8 bases, and 2 bases stayed unmatched. The CDR3 runs 12 residues. CDR3 region: CASRRTGDEQFF. CDR3 bases: TGTGCCAGCAGGCGGACAGGGGATGAGCAGTTCTTC.

V and J are TRBV5-4 and TRBJ1-1; no definite D call. V lost 4 bases to trimming and J lost 1 base, with 8 bases between them. CDR3 length: 13 amino acids. The germline CDR1 and CDR2 sequences are SGHNT and YYREEE (reference sequence). CDR3 loop: CASSGPGNTEAFF. Written as DNA, the CDR3 is TGTGCCAGCAGCGGCCCGGGGAACACTGAAGCTTTCTTT.

The chain couples TRBV6-4 to TRBJ2-2; TRBD2 aligns across 10 bases. From germline, CDR1 is MRHNA and CDR2 SNTAGT. The CDR3 runs 16 residues. V gave up 2 bases and J gave up 4 bases; unmatched junction bases: 4. The CDR3 bases are TGTGCCAGCAGTGACGGGGCTAGCGGGGGCACCGGGGAGCTGTTTTTT. This encodes CASSDGASGGTGELFF.

This chain joins TRBV29-1 and TRBJ1-2; perhaps TRBD1 as D (5 bases). Germline V gene lookup returns CDR1 SQVTM and CDR2 ANQGSEA. The V end lost 4 bases, the J end lost 9 bases, and 15 bases lay between the germline ends. This CDR3 comprises 12 residues. The CDR3 DNA sequence: TGCAGCGTTGTTTTTGGGACTCTGAGCTACACCTTC. This sequence encodes CSVVFGTLSYTF.

The J gene is TRBJ1-3, the V gene TRBV25-1; D not resolved. The CDR3 consists of 13 residues. Trimming pared 10 bases from V and 0 bases from J, leaving 10 bases between. The germline gives CDR1 MGHDK, CDR2 SYGVNS. Here the CDR3 reads CATSVSSGNTIYF. The DNA of the CDR3 is TGTGCCACCAGCGTGAGCTCTGGAAACACCATATATTTT.

V gene TRBV7-9 combines with J gene TRBJ1-4; weak D call: TRBD1 (5 bases). The V end was cut by 4 bases, the J end by 4 bases, with 19 bases between. CDR1 is SEHNR, CDR2 FQNEAQ, per germline (reference sequence). The CDR3 is 17 amino acids. The CDR3 spells CASSSEGRQSDNEKLFF. As DNA, the CDR3 is TGTGCCAGCAGCTCGGAGGGACGGCAAAGCGATAATGAAAAACTGTTTTTT.

Remarks on this clone: The junction does not match germline at one end; this may be a read error. J is TRBJ1-1 and V is TRBV19, with D hard to call. CDR1 LNHDA and CDR2 SQIVND come from the germline V gene (reference sequence). The CDR3 consists of 11 residues. The CDR3 sequence is CASSQALKPLF. CDR3 sequence (DNA): TGTGCCAGTAGTCAGGCACTGAAGCCCCTCTTT.

This clone has a single count. The chain uses TRBV2 and TRBJ2-7; no clear D. Germline V gives CDR1 SNHLY, CDR2 FYNNEI. The CDR3 covers 15 residues. Trimming stripped 2 bases from V and 1 base from J, with 12 bases between. CDR3 nucleotide sequence: TGTGCCAGCAGTGAAACAGAACAAGTATCCTACGAGCAGTACTTC. Its translation: CASSETEQVSYEQYF.

The chain is built from TRBV7-2 and TRBJ1-1, with TRBD1 matching over 9 bases. Germline V gene lookup returns CDR1 SGHTA and CDR2 FQGNSA. The junction had 6 bases not matched to a gene; V was cut back by 4 bases and J by 0 bases. The CDR3 totals 16 residues. The CDR3 spells CASSSTGGLMNTEAFF. The CDR3, as DNA: TGTGCCAGCAGCTCCACAGGGGGCCTGATGAACACTGAAGCTTTCTTT.

The V gene is TRBV19, the J gene TRBJ1-1, with 9 bases aligning to TRBD1. The CDR3 has 15 residues. Germline V CDR1 and CDR2: LNHDA, SQIVND (reference sequence). J lost 0 bases, V lost 3 bases, and 2 bases had no gene match. This CDR3 is CASSMGTGLNTEAFF. The CDR3 region has the DNA TGTGCCAGTAGTATGGGGACAGGGCTGAACACTGAAGCTTTCTTT. Complete variable domain (other parts from reference TRBV19 and TRBJ1-1): DGGITQSPKYLFRKEGQNVTLSCEQNLNHDAMYWYRQDPGQGLRLIYYSQIVNDFQKGDIAEGYSVSREKKESFPLTVTSAQKNPTAFYLCASSMGTGLNTEAFFGQGTRLTVV.

V usage is TRBV27 and J usage is TRBJ1-2, with D possibly matching TRBD1 (5 bases). The V and J ends lost 6 bases and 4 bases respectively, with 15 bases between them. Germline assignment: CDR1 MNHEY and CDR2 SMNVEV (reference sequence). This CDR3 has 14 amino acids. CDR3 loop: CASSNGPGGYGYTF. The CDR3 region has the DNA TGTGCCAGCAGCAACGGCCCCGGGGGCTATGGCTACACCTTC.

This chain uses TRBV10-2 with TRBJ2-1; tentatively, D is TRBD1 (5 bases). CDR3 size: 13 residues. The germline CDR1 and CDR2 sequences are WSHSY and SAAADI. V lost 1 base, J lost 10 bases, and 11 bases lay in between. The CDR3 sequence: CASSELVGREQFF. The CDR3 DNA follows: TGCGCCAGCAGTGAGTTGGTGGGGCGGGAGCAGTTCTTC.

V usage is TRBV2 and J usage is TRBJ2-5; TRBD2 might be the D (6 bases). CDR3 length: 14 amino acids. Trimming removed 3 bases at V and 7 bases at J, with 15 bases between. CDR1 SNHLY and CDR2 FYNNEI come from the germline V gene. CDR3 residues: CASSEGLAAWTQYF. The CDR3 DNA reads as TGTGCCAGCAGTGAGGGACTCGCGGCGTGGACCCAGTACTTC.

The chain joins TRBV9 to TRBJ2-3; the match to TRBD2 covers 7 bases. Unmatched junction bases numbered 2, after V lost 3 bases and J lost 1 base. Germline V CDR1 and CDR2: SGDLS, YYNGEE. The CDR3 covers 14 residues. The CDR3: CASSAGGGTDTQYF. CDR3 nucleotide sequence: TGTGCCAGCAGCGCGGGGGGAGGCACAGATACGCAGTATTTT.

This clone has a single count. The chain joins TRBV7-6 to TRBJ1-4; 7 nucleotides line up with TRBD1. The CDR3 spans 14 residues. V lost 4 bases, J lost 5 bases, and 4 bases stayed unmatched. Germline assignment: CDR1 SGHVS and CDR2 FNYEAQ. The DNA for the CDR3 is TGTGCCAGCAGCTCAGCGACAGGGAATGAAAAACTGTTTTTT. Translating gives CASSSATGNEKLFF.

The J gene is TRBJ1-2, the V gene TRBV29-1; TRBD1 might be the D (5 bases). Looked up from germline, CDR1 is SQVTM and CDR2 is ANQGSEA. The CDR3 contains 10 residues. V was cut by 5 bases and J by 4 bases, with 5 bases left in between. CDR3 region: CSVRGYGYTF. DNA for the CDR3: TGCAGCGTTAGGGGCTATGGCTACACCTTC.

The chain uses TRBV7-9 and TRBJ1-2, with TRBD1 matching 7 bases. The CDR3 runs 16 residues. The V segment lost 4 bases and the J segment 4 bases; nucleotides outside the gene matches: 12. The V gene's germline CDR1 is SEHNR and CDR2 FQNEAQ (reference sequence). CDR3 loop: CASSSQGQQTSYGYTF. CDR3 bases: TGTGCCAGCAGCTCTCAGGGACAGCAAACTTCCTATGGCTACACCTTC.

The genes are TRBV7-2 and TRBJ1-1; a weak D match, TRBD1 (5 bases). The CDR3 length is 17 residues. From germline, CDR1 is SGHTA and CDR2 FQGNSA. V lost 3 bases, J lost 0 bases, and 17 bases lay in between. CDR3 DNA: TGTGCCAGCAGCTTCCTCTCGGGGGGGTCCATGAACACTGAAGCTTTCTTT. Encoded protein: CASSFLSGGSMNTEAFF.

The chain joins TRBV12-5 to TRBJ2-7; TRBD2 matches at 15 bases. The CDR3 runs to 15 residues. Losses at the gene ends were 4 bases for V and 4 bases for J; bases not matched to a gene: 2. CDR1 is LGHNT, CDR2 FRNRAP, per germline. CDR3 loop: CASGWGTSGGYEQYF. In DNA, the CDR3 is TGTGCTAGTGGTTGGGGGACTAGCGGGGGGTACGAGCAGTACTTC.

This chain uses TRBV10-1 with TRBJ2-3; a weak D match, TRBD2 (5 bases). Germline V gives CDR1 WNHNN, CDR2 SYGVQD (reference sequence). V was shortened by 6 bases and J by 6 bases, with 7 bases between the two germline ends. The CDR3 sequence is 11 residues long. DNA for the CDR3: TGCGCCAGCAGAGAGCGGGATACGCAGTATTTT. It yields the protein CASRERDTQYF.

The gene calls are TRBV13 and TRBJ1-2, with D unresolved. The ends were cut back, 5 bases at V and 8 bases at J, with 15 bases in the middle. Germline lookup yields CDR1 PRHDT and CDR2 FYEKMQ (reference sequence). The length of the CDR3 is 13 residues. This CDR3 reads CASSTRAGNGYTF. In nucleotides, the CDR3 is TGTGCCAGCAGCACCCGTGCGGGGAACGGCTACACCTTC.

The chain is built from TRBV4-2 and TRBJ1-2, with D perhaps matching TRBD1 (5 bases). Germline V gives CDR1 LGHNA, CDR2 YNFKEQ. The CDR3 spans 15 residues. V lost 0 bases to trimming and J lost 4 bases, with 12 bases between them. The CDR3 DNA is TGTGCCAGCAGCCAAGACTTTAGGGGAGGCTATGGCTACACCTTC. Protein: CASSQDFRGGYGYTF.

The V call is TRBV2, the J call TRBJ2-1; D call uncertain. The CDR3 spans 12 residues. Germline-derived CDR1 and CDR2 are SNHLY and FYNNEI. V shed 2 bases and J shed 5 bases, with 4 bases lying between them. Here the CDR3 reads CASSEPNNEQFF. DNA for the CDR3: TGTGCCAGCAGTGAACCTAACAATGAGCAGTTCTTC.

V gene TRBV10-3 combines with J gene TRBJ2-1; TRBD2 aligns across 8 bases. Germline CDR1 and CDR2: ENHRY and SYGVKD. This CDR3 spans 14 amino acids. V was clipped by 8 bases and J by 0 bases; unmatched bases: 3. CDR3 protein: CAIVAGSSYNEQFF. The DNA of the CDR3 is TGTGCCATCGTAGCGGGGAGCTCCTACAATGAGCAGTTCTTC.